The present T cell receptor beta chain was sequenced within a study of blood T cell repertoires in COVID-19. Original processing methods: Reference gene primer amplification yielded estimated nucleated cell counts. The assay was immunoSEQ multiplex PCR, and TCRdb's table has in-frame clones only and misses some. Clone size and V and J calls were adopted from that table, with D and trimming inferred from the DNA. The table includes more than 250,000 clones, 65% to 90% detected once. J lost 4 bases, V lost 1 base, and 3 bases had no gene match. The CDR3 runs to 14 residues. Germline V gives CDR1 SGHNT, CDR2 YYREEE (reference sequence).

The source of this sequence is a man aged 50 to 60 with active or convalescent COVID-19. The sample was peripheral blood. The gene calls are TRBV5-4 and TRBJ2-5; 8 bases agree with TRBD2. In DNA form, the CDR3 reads TGTGCCAGCAGCTTGCTCGGGAGGGGAGAGACCCAGTACTTC. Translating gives CASSLLGRGETQYF.